The clone carrying this T cell receptor (beta chain) appeared many times. Amplification yielded TCR beta CDR3 regions, with RNA transcripts as the source. A first-round RT-PCR of the TCR CDR3 used the HTBI primer set. TCRdb recomputed calls from the multiplex PCR reads with MiXCR, one row per CDR3 protein. The sample includes over 500,000 distinct CDR3 sequences, 15% to 20% of them seen just once. This entry belongs to a study of T cells in Graves' hyperthyroidism and ophthalmopathy. Trimming took 5 bases from V and 5 from J, leaving 15 bases between them. The CDR3 is made up of 14 amino acids. Looked up from germline, CDR1 is SGHAT and CDR2 is FQNNGV.

This sequence joins TRBV11-2 and TRBJ2-5; maybe TRBD2 (6 bases). Source material: blood. This sequence originates from a woman aged 30 to 39 with Graves' ophthalmopathy. Here the CDR3 reads CASSTIAARETQYF. The CDR3, as DNA: TGTGCCAGCAGCACGATAGCGGCTCGGGAGACCCAGTACTTC. Together with reference TRBV11-2 and TRBJ2-5, the CDR3 gives the full variable domain: EAGVAQSPRYKIIEKRQSVAFWCNPISGHATLYWYQQILGQGPKLLIQFQNNGVVDDSQLPKDRFSAERLKGVDSTLKIQPAKLEDSAVYLCASSTIAARETQYFGPGTRLLVL.